This T cell receptor beta chain was documented in a study of early T cells in non-severe SARS-CoV-2 infection. Study information: Chains were not paired, and sequencing was done on bulk RNA from unsorted whole blood.

Researchers tagged individual cDNA molecules with unique molecular identifiers. TCRdb reprocessed the 5' RACE reads via MiXCR and lists one record per CDR3 protein. Here the sample spans about 79,000 distinct CDR3 sequences, roughly 12% being singletons. The CDR3 is 13 residues long. Germline trimming cut 8 bases from V and 5 bases from J; bases unmatched to any gene: 8. Germline CDR1 is SNHLY and CDR2 is FYNNEI. This clonotype was observed many times. Sequencing used whole blood. This sequence was found in an adult who was a healthcare worker with PCR-confirmed SARS-CoV-2 infection or an uninfected control (not recorded which). The chain recombines TRBV2 with TRBJ1-2, with TRBD1 identical over 7 bases. The CDR3 spells CASGTDREYGYTF. CDR3 DNA sequence: TGTGCCAGCGGGACCGACAGGGAATATGGCTACACCTTC.